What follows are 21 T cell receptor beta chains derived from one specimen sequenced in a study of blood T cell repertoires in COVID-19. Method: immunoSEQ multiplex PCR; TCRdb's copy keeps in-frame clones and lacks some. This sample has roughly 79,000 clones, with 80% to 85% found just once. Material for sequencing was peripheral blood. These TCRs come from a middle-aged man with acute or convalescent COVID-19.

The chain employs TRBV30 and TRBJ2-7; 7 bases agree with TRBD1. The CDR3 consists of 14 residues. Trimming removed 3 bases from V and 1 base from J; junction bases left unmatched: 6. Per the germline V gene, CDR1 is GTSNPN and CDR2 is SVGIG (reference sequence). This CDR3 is CAWRVAGGSYEQYF. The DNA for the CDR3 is TGTGCCTGGAGAGTAGCAGGGGGTTCCTACGAGCAGTACTTC.

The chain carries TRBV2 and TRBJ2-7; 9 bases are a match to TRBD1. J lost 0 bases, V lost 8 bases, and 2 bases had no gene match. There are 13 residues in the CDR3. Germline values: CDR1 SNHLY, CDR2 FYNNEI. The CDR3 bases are TGTGCCAGCGGGGGACAGGGCTCCTACGAGCAGTACTTC. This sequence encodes CASGGQGSYEQYF.

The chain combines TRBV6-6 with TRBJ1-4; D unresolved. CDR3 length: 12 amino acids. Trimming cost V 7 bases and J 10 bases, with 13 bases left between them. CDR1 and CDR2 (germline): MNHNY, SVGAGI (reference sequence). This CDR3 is CASNTPEAKLFF. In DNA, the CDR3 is TGTGCCAGCAATACCCCCGAAGCAAAACTGTTTTTT.

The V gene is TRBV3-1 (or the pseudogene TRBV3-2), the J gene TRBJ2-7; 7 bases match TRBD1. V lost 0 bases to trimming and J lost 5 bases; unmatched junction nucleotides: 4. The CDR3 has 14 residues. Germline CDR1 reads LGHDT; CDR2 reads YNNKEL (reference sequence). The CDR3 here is CASSQEGQINEQYF. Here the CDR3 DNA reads TGTGCCAGCAGCCAAGAGGGACAGATCAACGAGCAGTACTTC.

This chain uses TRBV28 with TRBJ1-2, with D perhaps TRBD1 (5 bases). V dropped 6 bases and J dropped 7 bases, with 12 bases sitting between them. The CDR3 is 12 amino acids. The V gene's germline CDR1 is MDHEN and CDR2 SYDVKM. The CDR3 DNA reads TGTGCCAGCAGCTGGGGGGGAGCTGGCTACACCTTC. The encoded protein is CASSWGGAGYTF.

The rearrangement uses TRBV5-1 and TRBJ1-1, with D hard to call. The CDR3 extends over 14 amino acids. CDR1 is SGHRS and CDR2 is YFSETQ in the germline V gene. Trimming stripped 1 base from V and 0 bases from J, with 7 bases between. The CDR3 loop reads CASSLFQVNTEAFF. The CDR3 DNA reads TGCGCCAGCAGCTTGTTCCAGGTGAACACTGAAGCTTTCTTT. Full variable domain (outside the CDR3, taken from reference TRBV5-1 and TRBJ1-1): KAGVTQTPRYLIKTRGQQVTLSCSPISGHRSVSWYQQTPGQGLQFLFEYFSETQRNKGNFPGRFSGRQFSNSRSEMNVSTLELGDSALYLCASSLFQVNTEAFFGQGTRLTVV.

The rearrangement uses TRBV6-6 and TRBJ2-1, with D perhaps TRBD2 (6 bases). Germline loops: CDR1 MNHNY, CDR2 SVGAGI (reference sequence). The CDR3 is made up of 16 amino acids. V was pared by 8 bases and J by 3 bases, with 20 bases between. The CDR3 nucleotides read TGTGCCAGCCATCTGTCCCGGGACTTACACTACAATGAGCAGTTCTTC. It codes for CASHLSRDLHYNEQFF.

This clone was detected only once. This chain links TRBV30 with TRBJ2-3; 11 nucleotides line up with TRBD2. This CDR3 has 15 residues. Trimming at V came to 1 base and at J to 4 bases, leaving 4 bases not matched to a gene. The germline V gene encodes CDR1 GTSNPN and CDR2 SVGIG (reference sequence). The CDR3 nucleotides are TGTGCCTGGAGTGAGAGTAGCGGGGGGGCAGATACGCAGTATTTT. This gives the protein CAWSESSGGADTQYF.

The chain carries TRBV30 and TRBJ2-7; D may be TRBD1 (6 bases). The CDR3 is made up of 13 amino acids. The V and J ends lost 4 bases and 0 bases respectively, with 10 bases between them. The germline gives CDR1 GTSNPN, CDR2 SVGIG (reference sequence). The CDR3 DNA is TGTGCCTGGAATCGGGACAACTCCTACGAGCAGTACTTC. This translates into CAWNRDNSYEQYF.

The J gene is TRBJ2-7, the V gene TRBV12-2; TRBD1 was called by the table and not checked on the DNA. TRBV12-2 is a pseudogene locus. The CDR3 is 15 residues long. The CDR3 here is CASPPRRGQIYEQYF. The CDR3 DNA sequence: TGTGCAAGCCCCCCCCGCCGAGGACAGATTTACGAGCAGTACTTC.

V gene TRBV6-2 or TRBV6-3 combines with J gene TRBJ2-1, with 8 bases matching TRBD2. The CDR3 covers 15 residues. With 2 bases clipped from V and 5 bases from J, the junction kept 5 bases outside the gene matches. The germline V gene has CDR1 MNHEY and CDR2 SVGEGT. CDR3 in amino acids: CASSYPLAGDNEQFF. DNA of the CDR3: TGTGCCAGCAGTTACCCCCTAGCGGGTGACAATGAGCAGTTCTTC.

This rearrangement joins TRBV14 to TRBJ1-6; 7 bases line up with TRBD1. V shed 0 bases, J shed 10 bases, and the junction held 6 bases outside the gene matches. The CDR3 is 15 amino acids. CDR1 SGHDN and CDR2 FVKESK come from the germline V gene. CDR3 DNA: TGTGCCAGCAGCCAAGAGGCACAGGGGATCTCACCCCTCCACTTT. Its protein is CASSQEAQGISPLHF.

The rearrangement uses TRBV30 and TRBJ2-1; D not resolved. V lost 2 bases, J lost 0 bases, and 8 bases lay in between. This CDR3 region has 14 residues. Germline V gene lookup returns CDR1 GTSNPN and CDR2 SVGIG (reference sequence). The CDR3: CAWSLRLSYNEQFF. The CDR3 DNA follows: TGTGCCTGGAGTCTCCGTCTCTCCTACAATGAGCAGTTCTTC.

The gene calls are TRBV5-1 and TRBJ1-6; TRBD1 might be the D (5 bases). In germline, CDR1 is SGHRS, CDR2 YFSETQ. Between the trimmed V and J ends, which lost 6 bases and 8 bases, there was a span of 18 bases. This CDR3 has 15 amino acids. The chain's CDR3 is CASNPDGGGYSPLHF. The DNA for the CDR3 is TGCGCCAGCAACCCTGATGGGGGGGGTTATTCACCCCTCCACTTT.

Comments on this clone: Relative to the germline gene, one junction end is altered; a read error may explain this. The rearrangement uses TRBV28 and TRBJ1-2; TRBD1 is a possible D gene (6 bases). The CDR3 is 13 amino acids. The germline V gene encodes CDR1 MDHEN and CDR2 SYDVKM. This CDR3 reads CASSSQPRTGHFF. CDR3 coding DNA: TGTGCCAGCAGCTCTCAACCTCGAACAGGGCACTTCTTC.

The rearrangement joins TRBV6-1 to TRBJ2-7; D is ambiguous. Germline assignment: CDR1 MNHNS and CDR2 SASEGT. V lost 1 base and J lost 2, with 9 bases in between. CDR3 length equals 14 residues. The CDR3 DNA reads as TGTGCCAGCAGTGAAGGGCTCACACCCTACGAGCAGTACTTC. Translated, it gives CASSEGLTPYEQYF.

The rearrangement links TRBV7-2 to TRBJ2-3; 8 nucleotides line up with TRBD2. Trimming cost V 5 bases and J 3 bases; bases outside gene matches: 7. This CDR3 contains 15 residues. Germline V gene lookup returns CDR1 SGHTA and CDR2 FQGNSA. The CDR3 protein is CASSRPVAGTDTQYF. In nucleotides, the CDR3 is TGTGCCAGCAGCCGCCCGGTAGCGGGGACAGATACGCAGTATTTT.

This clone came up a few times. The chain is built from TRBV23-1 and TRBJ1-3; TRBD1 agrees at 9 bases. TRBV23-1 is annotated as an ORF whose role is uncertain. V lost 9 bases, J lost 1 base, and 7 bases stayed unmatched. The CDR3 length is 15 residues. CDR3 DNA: TGCGCCAGAGGACAGGGGAAGAGGTCTGGAAACACCATATATTTT. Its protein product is CARGQGKRSGNTIYF.

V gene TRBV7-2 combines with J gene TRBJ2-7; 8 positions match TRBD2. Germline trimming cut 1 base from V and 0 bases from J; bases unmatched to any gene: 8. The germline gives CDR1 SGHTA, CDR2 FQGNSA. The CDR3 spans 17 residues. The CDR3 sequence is CASSLDTGGISSYEQYF. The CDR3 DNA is TGTGCCAGCAGCTTAGATACGGGGGGGATATCCTCCTACGAGCAGTACTTC.

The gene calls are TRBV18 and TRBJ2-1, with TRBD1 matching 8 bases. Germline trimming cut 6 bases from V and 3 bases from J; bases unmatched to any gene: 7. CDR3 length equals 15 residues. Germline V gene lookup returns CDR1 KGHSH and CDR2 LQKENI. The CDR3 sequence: CASSHPGQVYNEQFF. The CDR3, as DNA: TGTGCCAGCTCGCACCCGGGACAGGTCTACAATGAGCAGTTCTTC.

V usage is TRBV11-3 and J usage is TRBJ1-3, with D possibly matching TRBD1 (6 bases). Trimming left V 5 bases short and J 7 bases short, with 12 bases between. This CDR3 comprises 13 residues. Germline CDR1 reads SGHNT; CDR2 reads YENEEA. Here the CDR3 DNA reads TGTGCCAGCAGCCCCCGGGACACCAACACCATATATTTT. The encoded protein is CASSPRDTNTIYF.